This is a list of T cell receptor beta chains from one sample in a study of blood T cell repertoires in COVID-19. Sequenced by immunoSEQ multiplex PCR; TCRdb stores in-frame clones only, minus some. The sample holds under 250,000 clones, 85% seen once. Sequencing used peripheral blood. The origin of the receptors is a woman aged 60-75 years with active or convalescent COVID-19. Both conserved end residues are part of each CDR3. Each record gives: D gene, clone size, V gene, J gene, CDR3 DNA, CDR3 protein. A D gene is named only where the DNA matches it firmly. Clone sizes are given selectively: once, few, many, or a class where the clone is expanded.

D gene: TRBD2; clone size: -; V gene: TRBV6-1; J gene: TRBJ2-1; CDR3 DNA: TGTGCCAGCAGTGATCCGGGACTAGCGGTATTAAATGAGCAGTTCTTC; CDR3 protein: CASSDPGLAVLNEQFF
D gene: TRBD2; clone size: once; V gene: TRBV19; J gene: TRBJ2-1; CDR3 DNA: TGTGCCACCCCTCTAGCGGGAGATATGAATGAGCAGTTCTTC; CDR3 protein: CATPLAGDMNEQFF
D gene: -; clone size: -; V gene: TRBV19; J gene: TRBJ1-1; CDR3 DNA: TGTGCCAGTAGTCCACCAAGCTTGAACACTGAAGCTTTCTTT; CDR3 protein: CASSPPSLNTEAFF
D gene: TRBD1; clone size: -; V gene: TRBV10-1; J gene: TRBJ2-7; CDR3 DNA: TGCGCCAGCAGTGCCGGACAGGGGGTCTACGAGCAGTACTTC; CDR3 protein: CASSAGQGVYEQYF
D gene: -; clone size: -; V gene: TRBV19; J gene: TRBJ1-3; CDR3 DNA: TGTGCCAGTAGTATCGGTAGCTCTGGAAACACCATATATTTT; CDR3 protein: CASSIGSSGNTIYF
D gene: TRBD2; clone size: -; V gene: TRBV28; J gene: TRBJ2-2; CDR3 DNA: TGTGCCAGCAGTTTTCCGGGGGGGCCGAGCGGGGAGCTGTTTTTT; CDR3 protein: CASSFPGGPSGELFF
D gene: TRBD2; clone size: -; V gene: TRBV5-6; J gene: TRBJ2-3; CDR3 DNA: TGTGCCAGCAGCCTCTCCTTGCTAGCGGGAGACACAGATACGCAGTATTTT; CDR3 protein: CASSLSLLAGDTDTQYF
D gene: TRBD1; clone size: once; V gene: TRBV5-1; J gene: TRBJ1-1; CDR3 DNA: TGCGCCAGCAGCCCTACAAGGGACAGGGACGGTACTGAAGCTTTCTTT; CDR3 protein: CASSPTRDRDGTEAFF
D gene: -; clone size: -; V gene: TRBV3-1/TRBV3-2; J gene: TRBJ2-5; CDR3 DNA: TGTGCCAGCAGCAACCCGGCGGCAGGGGGACTGGAGACCCAGTACTTC; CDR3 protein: CASSNPAAGGLETQYF
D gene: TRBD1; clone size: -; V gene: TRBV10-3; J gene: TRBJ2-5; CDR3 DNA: TGTGCCATCAGTGGGGGGGACAGGGGAGCCGTCGGAGAGACCCAGTACTTC; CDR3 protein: CAISGGDRGAVGETQYF
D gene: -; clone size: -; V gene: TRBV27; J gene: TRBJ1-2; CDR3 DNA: TGTGCCAGCAGTTTTTCCCAGGGGAAGGATGGCTACACCTTC; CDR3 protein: CASSFSQGKDGYTF
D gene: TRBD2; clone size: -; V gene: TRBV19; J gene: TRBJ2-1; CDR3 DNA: TGTGCCAGTAGTATGTCTGGTGGTAGCGGGAGTTACAATGAGCAGTTCTTC; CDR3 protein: CASSMSGGSGSYNEQFF
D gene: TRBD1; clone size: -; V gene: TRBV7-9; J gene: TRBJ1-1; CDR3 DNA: TGTGCCAGCAGCGGCAGGACAGGGGGTAACACTGAAGCTTTCTTT; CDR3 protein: CASSGRTGGNTEAFF
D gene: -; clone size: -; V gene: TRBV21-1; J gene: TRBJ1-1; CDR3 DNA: TGTGCCAGCAGCAAAGAGGAGGGACACACTGAAGCTTTCTTT; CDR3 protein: CASSKEEGHTEAFF
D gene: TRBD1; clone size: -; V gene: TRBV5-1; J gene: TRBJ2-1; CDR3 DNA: TGCGCCAGCAGCTTGGGCCTACAGGGGTTGGTCCATGAGCAGTTCTTC; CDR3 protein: CASSLGLQGLVHEQFF
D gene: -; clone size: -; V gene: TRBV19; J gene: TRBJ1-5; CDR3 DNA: TGTGCCAGTAGTATAGGGGGGCGGACCAATCAGCCCCAGCATTTT; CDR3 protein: CASSIGGRTNQPQHF
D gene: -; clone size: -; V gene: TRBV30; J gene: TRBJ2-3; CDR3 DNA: TGTGCCTGGCTATCGTGGGGGGTGTCTCCAACCCAGTATTTT; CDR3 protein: CAWLSWGVSPTQYF
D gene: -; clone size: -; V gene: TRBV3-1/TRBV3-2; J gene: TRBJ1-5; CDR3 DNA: TGTGCCAGCAGCCGACAGTCCAATCAGCCCCAGCATTTT; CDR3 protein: CASSRQSNQPQHF
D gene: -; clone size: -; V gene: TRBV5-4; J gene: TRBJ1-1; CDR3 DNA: TGTGCCAGCAGCTTTCCTACAGGGAAGGGGAACACTGAAGCTTTCTTT; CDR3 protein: CASSFPTGKGNTEAFF
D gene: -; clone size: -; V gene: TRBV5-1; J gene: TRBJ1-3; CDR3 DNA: TGCGCCAGCAGCTTGGTGGAGGCGGGAAACACCATATATTTT; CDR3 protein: CASSLVEAGNTIYF
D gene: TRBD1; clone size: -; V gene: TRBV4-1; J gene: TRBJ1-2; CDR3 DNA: TGCGCCAGCAGCCCGAAAGGACAGGGAAACTATGGCTACACCTTC; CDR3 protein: CASSPKGQGNYGYTF
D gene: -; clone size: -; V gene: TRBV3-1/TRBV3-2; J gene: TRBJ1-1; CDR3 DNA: TGTGCCAGCAGCCAAGATAGGTCGGGAGAAGCTTTCTTT; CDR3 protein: CASSQDRSGEAFF
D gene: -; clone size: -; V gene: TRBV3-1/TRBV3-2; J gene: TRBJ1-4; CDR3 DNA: TGTGCCAGCAGCCCGGAAGGGAGAGGAGAAAAACTGTTTTTT; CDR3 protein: CASSPEGRGEKLFF
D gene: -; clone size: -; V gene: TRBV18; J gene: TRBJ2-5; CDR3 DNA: TGTGCCAGCTCATCGGAGGGGGCCGAGACCCAGTACTTC; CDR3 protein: CASSSEGAETQYF
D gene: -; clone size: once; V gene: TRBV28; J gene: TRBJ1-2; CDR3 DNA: TGTGCCAGCAATGGAGACCGATCTAACTATGGCTACACCTTC; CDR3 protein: CASNGDRSNYGYTF
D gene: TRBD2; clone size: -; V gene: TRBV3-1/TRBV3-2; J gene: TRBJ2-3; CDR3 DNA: TGTGCCAGCAGCCAAGGGCTAGCGGGAGAGGCCGATACGCAGTATTTT; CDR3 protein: CASSQGLAGEADTQYF
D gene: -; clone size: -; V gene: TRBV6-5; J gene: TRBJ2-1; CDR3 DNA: TGTGCCAGCAGTTACTCCGGGCAGGGTAAGGATGAGCAGTTCTTC; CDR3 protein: CASSYSGQGKDEQFF
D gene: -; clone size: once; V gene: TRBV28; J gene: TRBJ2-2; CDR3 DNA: TGTGCCAGCGTTTTAAGTACAGGGAACACCGGGGAGCTGTTTTTT; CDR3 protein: CASVLSTGNTGELFF
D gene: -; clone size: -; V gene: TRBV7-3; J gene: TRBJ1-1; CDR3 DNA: TGTGCCAGCAGCGAATTAGGGGACACTGAAGCTTTCTTT; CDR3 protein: CASSELGDTEAFF
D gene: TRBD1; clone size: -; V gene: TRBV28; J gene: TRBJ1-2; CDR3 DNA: TGTGCCAGCGACACAGGGGGCGCTAACTATGGCTACACCTTC; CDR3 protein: CASDTGGANYGYTF
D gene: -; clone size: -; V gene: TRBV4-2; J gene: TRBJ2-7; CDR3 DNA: TGTGCCAGCAGCCAGGGCGGGGCGACCTACGAGCAGTACTTC; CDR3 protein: CASSQGGATYEQYF
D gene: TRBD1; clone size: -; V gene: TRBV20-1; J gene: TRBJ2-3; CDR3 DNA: TGCAGTGCTAGTATCGGACAGGGTATGACAGATACGCAGTATTTT; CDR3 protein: CSASIGQGMTDTQYF